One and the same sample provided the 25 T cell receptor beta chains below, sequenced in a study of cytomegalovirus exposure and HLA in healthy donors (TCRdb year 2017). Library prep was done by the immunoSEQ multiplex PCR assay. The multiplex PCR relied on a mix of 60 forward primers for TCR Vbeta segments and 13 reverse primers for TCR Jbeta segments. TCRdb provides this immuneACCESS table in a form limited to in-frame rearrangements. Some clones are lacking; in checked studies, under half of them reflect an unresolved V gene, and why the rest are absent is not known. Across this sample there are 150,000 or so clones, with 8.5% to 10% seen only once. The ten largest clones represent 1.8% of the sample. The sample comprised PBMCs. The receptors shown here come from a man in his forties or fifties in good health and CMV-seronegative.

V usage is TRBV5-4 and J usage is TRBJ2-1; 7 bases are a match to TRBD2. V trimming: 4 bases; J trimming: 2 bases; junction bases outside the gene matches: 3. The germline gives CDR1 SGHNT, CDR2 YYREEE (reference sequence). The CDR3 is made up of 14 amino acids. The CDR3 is CASSPGTTYNEQFF. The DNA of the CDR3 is TGTGCCAGCAGCCCAGGGACTACCTACAATGAGCAGTTCTTC.

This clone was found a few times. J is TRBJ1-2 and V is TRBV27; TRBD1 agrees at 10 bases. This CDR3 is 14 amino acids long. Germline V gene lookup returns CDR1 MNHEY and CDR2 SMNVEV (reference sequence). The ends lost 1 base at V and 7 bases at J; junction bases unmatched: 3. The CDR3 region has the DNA TGTGCCAGCAGTTTATGGGGACAGGGGTCTGGCTACACCTTC. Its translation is CASSLWGQGSGYTF.

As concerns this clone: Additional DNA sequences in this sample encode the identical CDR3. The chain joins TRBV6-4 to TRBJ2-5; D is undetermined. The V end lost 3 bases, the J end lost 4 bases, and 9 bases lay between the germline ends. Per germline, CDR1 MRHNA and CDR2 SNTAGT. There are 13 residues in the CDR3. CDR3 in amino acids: CASSEIRGETQYF. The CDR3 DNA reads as TGTGCCAGCAGTGAGATCAGAGGAGAGACCCAGTACTTC.

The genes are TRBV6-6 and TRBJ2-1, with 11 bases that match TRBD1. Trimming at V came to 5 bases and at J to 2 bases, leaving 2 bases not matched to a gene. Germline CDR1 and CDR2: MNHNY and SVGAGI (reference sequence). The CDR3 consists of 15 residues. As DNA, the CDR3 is TGTGCCAGCAGTAGGACAGGGGGCCCCTACAATGAGCAGTTCTTC. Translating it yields CASSRTGGPYNEQFF.

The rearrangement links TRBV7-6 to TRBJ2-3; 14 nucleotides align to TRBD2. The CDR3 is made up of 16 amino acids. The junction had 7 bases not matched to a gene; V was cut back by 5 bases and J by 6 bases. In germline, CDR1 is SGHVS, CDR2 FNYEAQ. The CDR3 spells CASSPGTSGGKDTQYF. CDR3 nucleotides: TGTGCCAGCAGCCCTGGGACTAGCGGGGGTAAGGATACGCAGTATTTT.

CDR3: CASSAGYTGELFF. CDR3 nucleotides: TGCGCCAGCAGCGCAGGGTATACCGGGGAGCTGTTTTTT. V is TRBV5-1 and J is TRBJ2-2, with D possibly TRBD1 on 5 matching bases. The germline V gene encodes CDR1 SGHRS and CDR2 YFSETQ. The CDR3 is made up of 13 amino acids. Trimming shortened V by 4 bases and J by 5 bases, and 9 bases separated the two germline ends.

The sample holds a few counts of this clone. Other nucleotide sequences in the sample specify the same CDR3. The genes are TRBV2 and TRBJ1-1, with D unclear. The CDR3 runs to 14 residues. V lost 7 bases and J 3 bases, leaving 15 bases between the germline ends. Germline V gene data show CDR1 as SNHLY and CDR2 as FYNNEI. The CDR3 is CASTQQFQDTEAFF. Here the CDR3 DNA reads TGTGCCAGCACACAACAGTTTCAGGACACTGAAGCTTTCTTT.

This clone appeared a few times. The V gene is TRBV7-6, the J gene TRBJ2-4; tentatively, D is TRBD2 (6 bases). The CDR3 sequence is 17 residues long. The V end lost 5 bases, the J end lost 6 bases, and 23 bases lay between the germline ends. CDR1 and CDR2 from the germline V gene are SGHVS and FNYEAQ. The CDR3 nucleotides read TGTGCCAGCAGCGAAAAGCGGGCTTCCCTAAAATTAAACATTCAGTACTTC. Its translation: CASSEKRASLKLNIQYF.

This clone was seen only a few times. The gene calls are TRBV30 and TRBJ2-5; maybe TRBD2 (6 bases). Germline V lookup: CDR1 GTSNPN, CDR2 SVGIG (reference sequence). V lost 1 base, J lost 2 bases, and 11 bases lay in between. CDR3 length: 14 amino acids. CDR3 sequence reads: CAWSARLVQETQYF. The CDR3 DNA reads TGTGCCTGGAGTGCCCGACTAGTACAAGAGACCCAGTACTTC. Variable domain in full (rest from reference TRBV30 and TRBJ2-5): SQTIHQWPATLVQPVGSPLSLECTVEGTSNPNLYWYRQAAGRGLQLLFYSVGIGQISSEVPQNLSASRPQDRQFILSSKKLLLSDSGFYLCAWSARLVQETQYFGPGTRLLVL.

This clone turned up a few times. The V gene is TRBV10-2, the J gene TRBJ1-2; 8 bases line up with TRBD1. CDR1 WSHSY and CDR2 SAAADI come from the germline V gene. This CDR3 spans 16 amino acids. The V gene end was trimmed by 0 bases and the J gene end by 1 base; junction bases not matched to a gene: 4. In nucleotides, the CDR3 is TGCGCCAGCAGTGAGTCGAAAGACAGGGGTAACTATGGCTACACCTTC. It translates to CASSESKDRGNYGYTF.

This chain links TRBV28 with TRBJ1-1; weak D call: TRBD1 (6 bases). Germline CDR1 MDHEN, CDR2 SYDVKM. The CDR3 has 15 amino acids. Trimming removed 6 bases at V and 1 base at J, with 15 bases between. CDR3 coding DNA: TGTGCCAGCAGACGAACAGGGCCCACGAACACTGAAGCTTTCTTT. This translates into CASRRTGPTNTEAFF.

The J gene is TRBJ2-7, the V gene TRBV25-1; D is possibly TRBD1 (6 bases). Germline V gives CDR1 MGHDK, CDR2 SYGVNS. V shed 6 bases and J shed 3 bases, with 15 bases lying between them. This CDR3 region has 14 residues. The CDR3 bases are TGTGCCAGCAGGGACTCTAAACAGGGCTACGAGCAGTACTTC. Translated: CASRDSKQGYEQYF.

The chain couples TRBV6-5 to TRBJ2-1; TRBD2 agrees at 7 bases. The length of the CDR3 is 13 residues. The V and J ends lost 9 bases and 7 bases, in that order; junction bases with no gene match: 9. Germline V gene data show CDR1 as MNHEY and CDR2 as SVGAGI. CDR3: CASGRESPNEQFF. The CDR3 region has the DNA TGTGCCAGTGGGAGGGAGTCCCCGAATGAGCAGTTCTTC.

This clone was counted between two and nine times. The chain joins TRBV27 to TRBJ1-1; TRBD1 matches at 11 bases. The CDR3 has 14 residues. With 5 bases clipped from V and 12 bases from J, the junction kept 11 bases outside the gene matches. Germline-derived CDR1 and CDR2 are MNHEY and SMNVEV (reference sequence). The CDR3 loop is CASSPRTGGAKTFF. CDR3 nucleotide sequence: TGTGCCAGCAGTCCCCGGACAGGGGGCGCGAAAACTTTCTTT.

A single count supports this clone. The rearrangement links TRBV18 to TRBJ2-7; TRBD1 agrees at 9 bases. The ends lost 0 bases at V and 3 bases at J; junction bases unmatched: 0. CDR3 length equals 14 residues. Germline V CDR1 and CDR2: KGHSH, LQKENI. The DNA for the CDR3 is TGTGCCAGCTCACCACCGGGACAGGGCTACGAGCAGTACTTC. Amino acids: CASSPPGQGYEQYF.

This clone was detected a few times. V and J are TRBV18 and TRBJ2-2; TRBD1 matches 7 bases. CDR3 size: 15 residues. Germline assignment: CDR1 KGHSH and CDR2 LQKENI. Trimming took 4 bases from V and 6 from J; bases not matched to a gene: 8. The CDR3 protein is CASSLGQAVPGELFF. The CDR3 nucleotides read TGTGCCAGCTCACTTGGACAGGCCGTGCCCGGGGAGCTGTTTTTT.

DNA for the CDR3: TGTGCCACCAGCAGAGATCGGCTAGCGGGAGTGGGCTATGAGCAGTTCTTC. Translating gives CATSRDRLAGVGYEQFF. This chain connects TRBV15 to TRBJ2-1; the match to TRBD2 covers 10 bases. Germline CDR1 and CDR2: LNHNV and YYDKDF (reference sequence). This CDR3 has 17 amino acids. V lost 0 bases and J lost 8; bases outside the gene matches: 10.

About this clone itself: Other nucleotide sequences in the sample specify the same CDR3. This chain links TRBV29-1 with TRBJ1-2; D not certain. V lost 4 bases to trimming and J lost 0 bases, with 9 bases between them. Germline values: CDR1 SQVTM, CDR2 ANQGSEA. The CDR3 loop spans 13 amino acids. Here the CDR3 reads CSVGGQTNYGYTF. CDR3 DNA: TGCAGCGTTGGAGGGCAAACTAACTATGGCTACACCTTC.

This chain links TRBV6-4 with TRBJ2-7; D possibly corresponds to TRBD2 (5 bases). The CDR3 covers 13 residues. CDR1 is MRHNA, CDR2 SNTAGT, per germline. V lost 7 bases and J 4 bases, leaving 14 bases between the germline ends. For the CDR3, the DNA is TGTGCCAGCAAAGCTGGAGGCCCTTACGAGCAGTACTTC. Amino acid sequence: CASKAGGPYEQYF.

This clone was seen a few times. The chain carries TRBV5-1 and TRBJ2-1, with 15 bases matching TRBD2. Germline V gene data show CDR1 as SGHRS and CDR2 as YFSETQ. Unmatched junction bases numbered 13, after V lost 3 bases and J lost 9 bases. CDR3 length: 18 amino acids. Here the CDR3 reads CASSSGLAGGPVLSEQFF. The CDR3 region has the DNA TGCGCCAGCAGCTCCGGACTAGCGGGAGGGCCGGTCCTAAGTGAGCAGTTCTTC.

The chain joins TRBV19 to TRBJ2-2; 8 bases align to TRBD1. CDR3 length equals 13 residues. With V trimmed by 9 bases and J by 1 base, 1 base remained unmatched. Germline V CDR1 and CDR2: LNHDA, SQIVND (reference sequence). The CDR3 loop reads CASGTGNTGELFF. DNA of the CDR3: TGTGCCAGCGGGACAGGGAACACCGGGGAGCTGTTTTTT.

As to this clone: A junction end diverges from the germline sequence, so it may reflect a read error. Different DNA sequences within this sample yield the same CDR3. CDR3 protein: CASSLDRGNTEAFF. The CDR3 coding sequence is TGTGCCAGCAGTTTGGACAGGGGGAACACTGAAGCTTTCTTT. The rearrangement uses TRBV5-4 and TRBJ1-1; 9 positions agree with TRBD1. Germline V gene data show CDR1 as SGHNT and CDR2 as YYREEE (reference sequence). The CDR3 extends over 14 amino acids.

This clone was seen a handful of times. CDR3 loop: CASSIDTAYGYTF. The CDR3 nucleotides are TGTGCCAGTAGTATAGACACAGCCTATGGCTACACCTTC. The chain links TRBV19 to TRBJ1-2; D gene unclear. This CDR3 spans 13 amino acids. Trimming removed 0 bases at V and 4 bases at J, with 6 bases between. Germline V gives CDR1 LNHDA, CDR2 SQIVND (reference sequence).

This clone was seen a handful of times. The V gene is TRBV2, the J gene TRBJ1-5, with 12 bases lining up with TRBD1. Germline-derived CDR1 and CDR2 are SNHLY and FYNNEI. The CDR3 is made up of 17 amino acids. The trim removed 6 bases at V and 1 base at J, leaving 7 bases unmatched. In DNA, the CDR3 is TGTGCCAGCAGACCGGGACAGGGGGCCTGGAGCAATCAGCCCCAGCATTTT. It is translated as CASRPGQGAWSNQPQHF.

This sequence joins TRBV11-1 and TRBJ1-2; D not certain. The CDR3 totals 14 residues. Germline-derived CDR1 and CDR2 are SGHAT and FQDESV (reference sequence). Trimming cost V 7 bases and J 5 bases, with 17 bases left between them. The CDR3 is CASTKTPGKYGYTF. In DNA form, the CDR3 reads TGTGCCAGCACCAAAACGCCGGGGAAGTATGGCTACACCTTC.